This T cell receptor (beta chain) was observed in a study of OX40 agonist ivuxolimab in advanced cancers. A word on this clone: Antigen: not known.

The CDR3 is 15 residues long. Per the germline V gene, CDR1 is MGHDK and CDR2 is SYGVNS. The V end lost 3 bases, the J end lost 3 bases, and 12 bases lay between the germline ends. Findings of the study overall: At 0.1 to 3.0 mg/kg, clonal expansion of CD4+ and CD8+ blood T cells had occurred by week 6.

Sequenced by immunoSEQ multiplex PCR; TCRdb stores in-frame clones only, minus some. Of tens of thousands of clones detected, about nine tenths appear once; the ten largest clones hold roughly 1.9%. The V gene is TRBV25-1, the J gene TRBJ2-1, with D maybe TRBD1 (5 bases). The material sequenced was CD4+ or CD8+ T cells sorted from blood, taken in a trial of the OX40 agonist ivuxolimab. This TCR derives from an adult with an advanced solid tumor such as melanoma, head and neck, liver or kidney cancer. The CDR3 DNA sequence: TGTGCCAGCAGTGATGTAGGGGTCGTCTACAATGAGCAGTTCTTC. Amino acids: CASSDVGVVYNEQFF.